This T cell receptor beta chain was sequenced during a study of shared clonotypes between healthy human individuals. The study's findings and limits: It was anticipated that sequencing depth would influence how many clonotypes donors shared.

Produced via immunoSEQ multiplex PCR; TCRdb's table is partial and in-frame only. This table holds about 120,000 clones, about 70% found once. As for this clone: What it binds is not known.

Trimming took 8 bases from V and 1 from J, leaving 10 bases between them. The CDR3 runs to 13 residues. The germline gives CDR1 MNHNS, CDR2 SASEGT. The chain employs TRBV6-1 and TRBJ2-3, with D perhaps given as TRBD1 or TRBD2 (6 bases each). Sample: memory CD8+ T cells sorted from blood. As to subset: CD45RO+ cells pooled with CCR7-negative TemRA cells. The origin of this receptor is a woman aged 25 to 39 in good health. The CDR3: CASGGTRTDTQYF. For the CDR3, the DNA is TGTGCCAGCGGAGGGACACGCACAGATACGCAGTATTTT.